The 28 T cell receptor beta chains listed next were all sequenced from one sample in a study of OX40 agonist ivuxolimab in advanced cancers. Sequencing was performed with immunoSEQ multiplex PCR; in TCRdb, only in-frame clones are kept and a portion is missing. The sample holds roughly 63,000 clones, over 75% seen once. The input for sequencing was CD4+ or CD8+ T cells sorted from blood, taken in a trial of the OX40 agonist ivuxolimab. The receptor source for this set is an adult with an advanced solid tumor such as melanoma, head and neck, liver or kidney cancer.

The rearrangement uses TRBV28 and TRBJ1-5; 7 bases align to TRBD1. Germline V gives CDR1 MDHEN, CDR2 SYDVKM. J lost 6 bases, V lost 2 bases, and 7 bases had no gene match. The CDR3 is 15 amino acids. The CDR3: CASSLNRGGGQPQHF. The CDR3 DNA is TGTGCCAGCAGTTTAAACAGGGGTGGCGGTCAGCCCCAGCATTTT.

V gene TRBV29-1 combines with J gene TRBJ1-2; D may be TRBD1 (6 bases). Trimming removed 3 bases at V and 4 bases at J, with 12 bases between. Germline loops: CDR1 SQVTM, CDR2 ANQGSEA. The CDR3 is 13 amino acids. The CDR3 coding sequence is TGCAGCGTTGATCCTAGGGGGGGCTATGGCTACACCTTC. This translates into CSVDPRGGYGYTF.

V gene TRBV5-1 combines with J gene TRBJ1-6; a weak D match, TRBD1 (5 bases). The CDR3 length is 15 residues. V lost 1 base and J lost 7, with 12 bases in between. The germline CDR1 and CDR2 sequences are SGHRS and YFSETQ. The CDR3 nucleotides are TGCGCCAGCAGCTTGCTGGGGGGGAGAAATTCACCCCTCCACTTT. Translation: CASSLLGGRNSPLHF.

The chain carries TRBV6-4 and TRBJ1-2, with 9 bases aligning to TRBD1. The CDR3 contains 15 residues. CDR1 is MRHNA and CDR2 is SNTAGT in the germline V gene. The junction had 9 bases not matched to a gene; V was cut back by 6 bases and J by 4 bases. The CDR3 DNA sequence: TGTGCCAGCAGAGACCCGGGACAGGGCTTCTATGGCTACACCTTC. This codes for CASRDPGQGFYGYTF.

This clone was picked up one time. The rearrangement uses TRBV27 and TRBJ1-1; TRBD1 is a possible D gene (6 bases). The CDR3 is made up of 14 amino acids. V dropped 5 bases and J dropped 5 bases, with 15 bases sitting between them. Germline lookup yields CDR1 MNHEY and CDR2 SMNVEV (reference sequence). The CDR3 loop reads CASSGWGARTEAFF. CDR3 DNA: TGTGCCAGCAGTGGTTGGGGGGCACGGACTGAAGCTTTCTTT.

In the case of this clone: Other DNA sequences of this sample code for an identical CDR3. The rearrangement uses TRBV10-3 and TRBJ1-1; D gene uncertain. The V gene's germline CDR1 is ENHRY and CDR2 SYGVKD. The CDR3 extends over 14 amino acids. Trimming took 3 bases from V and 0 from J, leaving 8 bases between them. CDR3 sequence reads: CAISDPTVNTEAFF. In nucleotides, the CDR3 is TGTGCCATCAGTGACCCTACGGTGAACACTGAAGCTTTCTTT.

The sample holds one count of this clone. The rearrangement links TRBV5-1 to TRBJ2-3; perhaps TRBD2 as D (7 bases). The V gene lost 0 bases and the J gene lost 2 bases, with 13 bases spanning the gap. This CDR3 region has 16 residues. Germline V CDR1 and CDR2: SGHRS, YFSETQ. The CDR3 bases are TGCGCCAGCAGCTTGGGGGCGGGGGCGTACACAGATACGCAGTATTTT. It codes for CASSLGAGAYTDTQYF.

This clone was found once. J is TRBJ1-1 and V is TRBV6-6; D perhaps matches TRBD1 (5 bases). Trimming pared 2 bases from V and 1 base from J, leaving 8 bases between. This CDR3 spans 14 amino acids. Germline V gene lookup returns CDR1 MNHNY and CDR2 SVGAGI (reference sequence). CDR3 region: CASSYPRENTEAFF. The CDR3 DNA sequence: TGTGCCAGCAGTTACCCCAGGGAGAACACTGAAGCTTTCTTT.

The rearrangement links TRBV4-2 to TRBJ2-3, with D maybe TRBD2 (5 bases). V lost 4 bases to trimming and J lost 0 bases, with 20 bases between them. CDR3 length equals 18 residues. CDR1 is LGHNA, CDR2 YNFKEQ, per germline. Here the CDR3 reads CASSPGLDLTSSTDTQYF. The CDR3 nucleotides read TGTGCCAGCAGCCCCGGACTGGACTTAACTTCTAGCACAGATACGCAGTATTTT.

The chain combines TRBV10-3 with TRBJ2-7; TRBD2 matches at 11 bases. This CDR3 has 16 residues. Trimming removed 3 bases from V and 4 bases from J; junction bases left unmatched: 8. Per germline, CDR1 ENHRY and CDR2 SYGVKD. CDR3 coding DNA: TGTGCCATCAGTGACAAACTAGCGGGAGCGGTTTACGAGCAGTACTTC. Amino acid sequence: CAISDKLAGAVYEQYF.

For the CDR3, the DNA is TGTGCCAGCAGCAAATACGGACAGGCCTACGAGCAGTACTTC. Translating it yields CASSKYGQAYEQYF. The rearrangement joins TRBV11-2 to TRBJ2-7; 7 nucleotides align to TRBD1. Unmatched junction bases numbered 6, after V lost 5 bases and J lost 2 bases. The germline gives CDR1 SGHAT, CDR2 FQNNGV. The CDR3 is 14 amino acids.

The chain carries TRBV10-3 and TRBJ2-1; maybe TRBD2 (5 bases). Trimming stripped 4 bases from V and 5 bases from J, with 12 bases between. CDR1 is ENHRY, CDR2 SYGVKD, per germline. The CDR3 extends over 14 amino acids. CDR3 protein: CAISAFSANNEQFF. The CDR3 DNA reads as TGTGCCATCAGTGCGTTTAGCGCTAACAATGAGCAGTTCTTC.

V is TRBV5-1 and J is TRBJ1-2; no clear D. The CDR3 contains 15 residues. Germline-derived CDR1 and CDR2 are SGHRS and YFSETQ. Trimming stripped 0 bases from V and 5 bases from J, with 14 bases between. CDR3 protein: CASSLEGQSGYGYTF. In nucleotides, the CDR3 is TGCGCCAGCAGCTTGGAAGGTCAGTCGGGGTATGGCTACACCTTC. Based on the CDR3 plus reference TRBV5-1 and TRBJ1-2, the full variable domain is KAGVTQTPRYLIKTRGQQVTLSCSPISGHRSVSWYQQTPGQGLQFLFEYFSETQRNKGNFPGRFSGRQFSNSRSEMNVSTLELGDSALYLCASSLEGQSGYGYTFGSGTRLTVV.

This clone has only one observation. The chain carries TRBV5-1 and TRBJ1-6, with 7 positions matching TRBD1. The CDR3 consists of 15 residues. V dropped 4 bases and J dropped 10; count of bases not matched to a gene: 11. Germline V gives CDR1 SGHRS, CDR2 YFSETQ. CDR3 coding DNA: TGCGCCAGCAGCGCGGGACCCCAGGGGGAGTCACCCCTCCACTTT. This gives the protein CASSAGPQGESPLHF.

CDR3 bases: TGTGCCAGCAGTTTAGGCCCTCCTGGGGGGAACCAAGAGACCCAGTACTTC. It is translated as CASSLGPPGGNQETQYF. The chain links TRBV28 to TRBJ2-5, with a weak D call TRBD2 (6 bases). Germline-derived CDR1 and CDR2 are MDHEN and SYDVKM. The CDR3 is 17 residues long. The V end lost 2 bases, the J end lost 0 bases, and 16 bases lay between the germline ends.

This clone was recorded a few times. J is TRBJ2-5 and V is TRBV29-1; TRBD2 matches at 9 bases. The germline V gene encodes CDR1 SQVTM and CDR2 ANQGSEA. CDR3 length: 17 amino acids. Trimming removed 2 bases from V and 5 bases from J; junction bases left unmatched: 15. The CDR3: CSVESWWVAGAGETQYF. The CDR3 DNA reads TGCAGCGTTGAAAGTTGGTGGGTAGCGGGGGCTGGGGAGACCCAGTACTTC.

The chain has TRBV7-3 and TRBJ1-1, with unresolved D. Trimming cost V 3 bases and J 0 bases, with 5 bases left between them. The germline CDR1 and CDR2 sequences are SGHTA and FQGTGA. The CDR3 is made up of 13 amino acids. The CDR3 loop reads CASSFGLNTEAFF. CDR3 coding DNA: TGTGCCAGCAGCTTTGGGTTGAACACTGAAGCTTTCTTT. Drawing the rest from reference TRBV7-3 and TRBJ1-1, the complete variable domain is GAGVSQTPSNKVTEKGKYVELRCDPISGHTALYWYRQSLGQGPEFLIYFQGTGAADDSGLPNDRFFAVRPEGSVSTLKIQRTERGDSAVYLCASSFGLNTEAFFGQGTRLTVV.

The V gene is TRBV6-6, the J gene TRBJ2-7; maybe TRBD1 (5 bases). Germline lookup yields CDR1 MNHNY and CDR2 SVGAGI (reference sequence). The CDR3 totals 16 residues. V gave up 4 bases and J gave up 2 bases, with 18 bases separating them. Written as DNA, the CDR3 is TGTGCCAGCAGTTTAGTTCTTGACAGACGGGCCTACGAGCAGTACTTC. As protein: CASSLVLDRRAYEQYF.

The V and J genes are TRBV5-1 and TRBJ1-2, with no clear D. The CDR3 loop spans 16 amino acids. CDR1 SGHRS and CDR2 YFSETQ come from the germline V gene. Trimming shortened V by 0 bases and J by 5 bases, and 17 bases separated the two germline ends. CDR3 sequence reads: CASSLGAGVDEYGYTF. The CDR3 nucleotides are TGCGCCAGCAGCTTGGGAGCAGGAGTCGATGAATATGGCTACACCTTC.

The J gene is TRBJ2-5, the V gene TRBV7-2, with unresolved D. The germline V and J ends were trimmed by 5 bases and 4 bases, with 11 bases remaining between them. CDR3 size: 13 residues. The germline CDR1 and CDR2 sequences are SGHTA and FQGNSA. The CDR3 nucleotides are TGTGCCAGCAGCCCAAGGGTGGGAGAGACCCAGTACTTC. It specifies CASSPRVGETQYF.

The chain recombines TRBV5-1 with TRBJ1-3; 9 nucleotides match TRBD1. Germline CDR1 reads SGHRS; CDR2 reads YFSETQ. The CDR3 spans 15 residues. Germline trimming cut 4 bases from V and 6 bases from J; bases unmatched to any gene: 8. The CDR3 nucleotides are TGCGCCAGCAGCATTGGGGACAGGGTGGAAAACACCATATATTTT. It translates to CASSIGDRVENTIYF.

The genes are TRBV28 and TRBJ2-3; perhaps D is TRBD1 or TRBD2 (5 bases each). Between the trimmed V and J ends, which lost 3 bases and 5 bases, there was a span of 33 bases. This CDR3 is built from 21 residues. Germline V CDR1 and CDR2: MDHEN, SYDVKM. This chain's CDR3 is CASSFSFILTTKRWGLDTQYF. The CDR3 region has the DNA TGTGCCAGCAGTTTCTCTTTTATCCTGACTACCAAACGTTGGGGCTTAGATACGCAGTATTTT.

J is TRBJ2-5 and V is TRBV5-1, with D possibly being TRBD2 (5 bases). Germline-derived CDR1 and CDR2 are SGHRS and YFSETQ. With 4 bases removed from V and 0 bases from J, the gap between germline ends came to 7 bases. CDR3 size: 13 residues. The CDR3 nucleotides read TGCGCCAGCAGCCCGGGGTACCAAGAGACCCAGTACTTC. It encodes CASSPGYQETQYF.

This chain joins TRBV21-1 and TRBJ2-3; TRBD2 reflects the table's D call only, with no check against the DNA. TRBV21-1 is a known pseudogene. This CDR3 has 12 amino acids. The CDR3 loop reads CASSTGADTQYF. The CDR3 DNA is TGTGCCAGCAGCACGGGGGCAGATACGCAGTATTTT.

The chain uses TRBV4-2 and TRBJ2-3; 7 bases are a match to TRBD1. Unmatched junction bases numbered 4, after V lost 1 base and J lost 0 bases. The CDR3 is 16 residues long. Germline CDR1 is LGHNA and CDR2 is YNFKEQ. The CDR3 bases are TGTGCCAGCAGCCAAGGATGGGGACAGAGCACAGATACGCAGTATTTT. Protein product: CASSQGWGQSTDTQYF.

CDR3 DNA: TGTGCCAGCAGTTATCGCGCTCGGGAAATTCAGCCCCAGCATTTT. Its protein is CASSYRAREIQPQHF. This chain uses TRBV6-5 with TRBJ1-5; no reliable D call. This CDR3 spans 15 amino acids. Germline V gene data show CDR1 as MNHEY and CDR2 as SVGAGI. Between the trimmed V and J ends, which lost 3 bases and 6 bases, there was a span of 15 bases.

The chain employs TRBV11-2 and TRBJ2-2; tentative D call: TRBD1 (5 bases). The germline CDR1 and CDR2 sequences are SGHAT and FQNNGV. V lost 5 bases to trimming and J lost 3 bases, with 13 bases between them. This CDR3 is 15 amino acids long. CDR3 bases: TGTGCCAGCAGCCGACAGACTTTCTACACCGGGGAGCTGTTTTTT. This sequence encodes CASSRQTFYTGELFF.

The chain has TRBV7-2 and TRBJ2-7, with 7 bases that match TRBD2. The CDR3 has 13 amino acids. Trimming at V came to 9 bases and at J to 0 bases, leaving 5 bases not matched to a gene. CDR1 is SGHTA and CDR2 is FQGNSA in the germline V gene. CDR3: CASTLADSYEQYF. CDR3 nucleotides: TGTGCCAGTACGCTAGCGGACTCCTACGAGCAGTACTTC.